The 8 T cell receptor beta chains below were found in one sample sequenced in a study of T cell responses to AZD1222 COVID-19 vaccine. TCRdb's copy holds only in-frame clones and misses some; the assay was immunoSEQ multiplex PCR. The sample consists of more than 140,000 clones, approximately 89% of them appearing once. This specimen was peripheral blood, taken on day 0 of AZD1222 vaccination. Receptors were obtained from an adult in good health.

V and J are TRBV10-3 and TRBJ1-1, with 8 nucleotides matching TRBD1. Losses at the gene ends were 3 bases for V and 7 bases for J; bases not matched to a gene: 7. The CDR3 has 14 amino acids. Germline CDR1 reads ENHRY; CDR2 reads SYGVKD. CDR3 amino acids: CAISEGQGDFEAFF. The CDR3 DNA reads as TGTGCCATCAGTGAAGGACAGGGAGATTTTGAAGCTTTCTTT.

The chain has TRBV9 and TRBJ2-1; possible D gene TRBD1, 5 bases. The germline gives CDR1 SGDLS, CDR2 YYNGEE. Trimming left V 2 bases short and J 3 bases short, with 15 bases between. This CDR3 is 16 amino acids long. Written as DNA, the CDR3 is TGTGCCAGCAGCGTCTTGGACAATCCTTACTACAATGAGCAGTTCTTC. This gives the protein CASSVLDNPYYNEQFF. Filled out from reference TRBV9 and TRBJ2-1, the complete variable domain reads DSGVTQTPKHLITATGQRVTLRCSPRSGDLSVYWYQQSLDQGLQFLIQYYNGEERAKGNILERFSAQQFPDLHSELNLSSLELGDSALYFCASSVLDNPYYNEQFFGPGTRLTVL.

This chain connects TRBV7-2 to TRBJ2-7, with 7 nucleotides matching TRBD1. CDR3 size: 14 residues. CDR1 and CDR2 (germline): SGHTA, FQGNSA. V dropped 5 bases and J dropped 6; count of bases not matched to a gene: 10. The CDR3 nucleotides read TGTGCCAGCAGCCGCCGGGACAGCTCTATCGAGCAGTACTTC. Protein: CASSRRDSSIEQYF.

The V gene is TRBV10-2, the J gene TRBJ1-5; D is possibly TRBD1 (5 bases). CDR3 length equals 15 residues. Trimming left V 2 bases short and J 6 bases short, with 14 bases between. CDR1 WSHSY and CDR2 SAAADI come from the germline V gene. Written as DNA, the CDR3 is TGCGCCAGCAGTGAGGGGCAGGGTGGCGGTCAGCCCCAGCATTTT. Protein: CASSEGQGGGQPQHF.

The genes are TRBV11-2 and TRBJ2-2; 7 nucleotides align to TRBD2. V was clipped by 3 bases and J by 9 bases; unmatched bases: 4. Germline V gene sequence: CDR1 SGHAT, CDR2 FQNNGV. The length of the CDR3 is 13 residues. CDR3: CASSLGGSRELFF. CDR3 DNA sequence: TGTGCCAGCAGCTTGGGCGGGAGTCGGGAGCTGTTTTTT.

This chain connects TRBV27 to TRBJ2-3; 10 bases align to TRBD1. V was clipped by 8 bases and J by 4 bases; unmatched bases: 3. The CDR3 is 13 residues long. Germline loops: CDR1 MNHEY, CDR2 SMNVEV (reference sequence). Here the CDR3 reads CASWGQGPDTQYF. The CDR3 DNA reads as TGTGCCAGCTGGGGACAGGGGCCAGATACGCAGTATTTT.

J is TRBJ2-1 and V is TRBV28, with 9 positions matching TRBD1. The CDR3 length is 15 residues. Germline CDR1 and CDR2: MDHEN and SYDVKM. The junction had 4 bases not matched to a gene; V was cut back by 5 bases and J by 2 bases. CDR3 protein: CASSRGQGPYNEQFF. CDR3 nucleotides: TGTGCCAGCAGTAGGGGACAGGGCCCCTACAATGAGCAGTTCTTC.

This clone was observed a single time. The rearrangement uses TRBV6-6 and TRBJ2-1, with TRBD2 identical over 10 bases. The CDR3 spans 15 residues. Germline V gives CDR1 MNHNY, CDR2 SVGAGI (reference sequence). Trimming at V came to 10 bases and at J to 7 bases, leaving 13 bases not matched to a gene. This chain's CDR3 is CATFRASGSANEQFF. CDR3 bases: TGTGCCACCTTCAGGGCTAGCGGGAGTGCGAATGAGCAGTTCTTC.